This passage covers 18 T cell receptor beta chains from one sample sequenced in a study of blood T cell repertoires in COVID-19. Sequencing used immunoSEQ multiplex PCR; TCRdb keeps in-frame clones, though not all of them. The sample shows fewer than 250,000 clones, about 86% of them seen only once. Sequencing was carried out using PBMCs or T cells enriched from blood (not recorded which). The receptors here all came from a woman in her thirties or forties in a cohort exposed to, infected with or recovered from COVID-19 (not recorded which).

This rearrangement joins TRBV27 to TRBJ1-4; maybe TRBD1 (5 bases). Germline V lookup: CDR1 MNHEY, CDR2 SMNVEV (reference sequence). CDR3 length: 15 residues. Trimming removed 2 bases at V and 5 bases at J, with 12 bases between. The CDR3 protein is CASSLSGGSNEKLFF. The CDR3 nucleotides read TGTGCCAGCAGTTTAAGCGGGGGGTCGAATGAAAAACTGTTTTTT. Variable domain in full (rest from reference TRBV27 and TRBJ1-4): EAQVTQNPRYLITVTGKKLTVTCSQNMNHEYMSWYRQDPGLGLRQIYYSMNVEVTDKGDVPEGYKVSRKEKRNFPLILESPSPNQTSLYFCASSLSGGSNEKLFFGSGTQLSVL.

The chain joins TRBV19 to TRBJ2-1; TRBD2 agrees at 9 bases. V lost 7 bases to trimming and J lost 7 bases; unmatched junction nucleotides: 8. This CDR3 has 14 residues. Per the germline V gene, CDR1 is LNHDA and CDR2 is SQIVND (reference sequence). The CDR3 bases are TGTGCCAGTAAAGGGCGGGGGGGCCCGAATGAGCAGTTCTTC. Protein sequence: CASKGRGGPNEQFF.

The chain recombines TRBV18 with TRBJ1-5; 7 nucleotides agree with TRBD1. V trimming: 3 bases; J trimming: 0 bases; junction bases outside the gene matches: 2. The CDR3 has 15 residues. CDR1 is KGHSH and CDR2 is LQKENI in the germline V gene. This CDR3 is CASSPAGGSNQPQHF. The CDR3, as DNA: TGTGCCAGCTCACCGGCAGGGGGTAGCAATCAGCCCCAGCATTTT.

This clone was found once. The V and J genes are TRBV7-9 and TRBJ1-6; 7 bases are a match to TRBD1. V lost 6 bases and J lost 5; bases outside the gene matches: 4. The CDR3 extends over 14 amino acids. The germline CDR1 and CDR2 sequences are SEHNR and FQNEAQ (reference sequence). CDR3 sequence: CASRVGQDNSPLHF. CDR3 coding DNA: TGTGCCAGCAGAGTTGGACAGGATAATTCACCCCTCCACTTT.

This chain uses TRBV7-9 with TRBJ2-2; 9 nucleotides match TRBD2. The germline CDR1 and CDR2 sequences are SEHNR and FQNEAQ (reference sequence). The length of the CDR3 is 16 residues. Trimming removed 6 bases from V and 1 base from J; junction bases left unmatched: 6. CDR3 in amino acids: CASSPLAGMNTGELFF. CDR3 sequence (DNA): TGTGCCAGCAGTCCGCTAGCGGGGATGAACACCGGGGAGCTGTTTTTT. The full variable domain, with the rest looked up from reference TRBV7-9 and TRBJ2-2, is DTGVSQNPRHKITKRGQNVTFRCDPISEHNRLYWYRQTLGQGPEFLTYFQNEAQLEKSRLLSDRFSAERPKGSFSTLEIQRTEQGDSAMYLCASSPLAGMNTGELFFGEGSRLTVL.

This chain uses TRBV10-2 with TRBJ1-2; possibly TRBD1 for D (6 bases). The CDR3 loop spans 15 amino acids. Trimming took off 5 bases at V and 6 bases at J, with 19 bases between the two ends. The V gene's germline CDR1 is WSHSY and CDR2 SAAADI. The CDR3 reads CASSPVNRELDGYTF. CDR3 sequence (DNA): TGCGCCAGCAGTCCGGTAAACAGGGAATTAGATGGCTACACCTTC.

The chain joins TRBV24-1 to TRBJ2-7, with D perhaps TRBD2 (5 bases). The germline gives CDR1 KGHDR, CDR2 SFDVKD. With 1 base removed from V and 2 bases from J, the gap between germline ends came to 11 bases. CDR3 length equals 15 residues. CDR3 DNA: TGTGCCACCAGTGATTTTCGGGGTTCAACCTACGAGCAGTACTTC. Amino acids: CATSDFRGSTYEQYF.

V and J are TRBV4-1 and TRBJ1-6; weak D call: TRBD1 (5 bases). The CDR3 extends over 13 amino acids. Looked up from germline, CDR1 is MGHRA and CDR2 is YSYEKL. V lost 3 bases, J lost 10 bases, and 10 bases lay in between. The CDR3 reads CASSQDQGSPLHF. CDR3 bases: TGCGCCAGCAGCCAGGATCAGGGATCACCCCTCCACTTT.

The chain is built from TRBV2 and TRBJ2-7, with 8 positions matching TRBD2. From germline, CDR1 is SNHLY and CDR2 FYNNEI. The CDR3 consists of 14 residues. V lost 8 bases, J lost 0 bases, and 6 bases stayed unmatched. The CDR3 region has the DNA TGTGCCAGCCTAGAAGCGGGAGTCTCCTACGAGCAGTACTTC. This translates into CASLEAGVSYEQYF.

CDR3 in DNA: TGTGCCAGCGGCATTAATGAAGCTTTCTTT. It is translated as CASGINEAFF. This sequence joins TRBV7-6 and TRBJ1-1; D unresolved. This CDR3 is 10 amino acids long. CDR1 SGHVS and CDR2 FNYEAQ come from the germline V gene. V was pared by 8 bases and J by 7 bases, with 8 bases between.

CDR3 DNA sequence: TGTGCCAGCAGCCCTCGGGACTCTAGGACTTCCTACAATGAGCAGTTCTTC. It yields the protein CASSPRDSRTSYNEQFF. J is TRBJ2-1 and V is TRBV9, with D perhaps TRBD2 (6 bases). CDR1 and CDR2 from the germline V gene are SGDLS and YYNGEE. With 4 bases removed from V and 1 base from J, the gap between germline ends came to 18 bases. This CDR3 has 17 amino acids.

The CDR3 protein is CASSLGQGLGNEQFF. Written as DNA, the CDR3 is TGTGCCAGCAGCTTAGGACAGGGGTTGGGAAATGAGCAGTTCTTC. The chain couples TRBV7-7 to TRBJ2-1; 8 bases fit TRBD1. V shed 1 base, J shed 7 bases, and the junction held 6 bases outside the gene matches. The CDR3 contains 15 residues. The germline CDR1 and CDR2 sequences are SSHAT and FNYEAQ (reference sequence).

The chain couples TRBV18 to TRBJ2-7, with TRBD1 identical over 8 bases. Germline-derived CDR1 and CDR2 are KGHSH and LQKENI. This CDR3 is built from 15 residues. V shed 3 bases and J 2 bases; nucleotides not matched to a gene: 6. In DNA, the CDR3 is TGTGCCAGCTCACCCAGGACAGGGCGGACCTACGAGCAGTACTTC. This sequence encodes CASSPRTGRTYEQYF.

CDR3 DNA sequence: TGTGCCAGCAGTTCCGCAACCTTAAGACTAGCGGGGGCTAGAGTCTACAATGAGCAGTTCTTC. Translating gives CASSSATLRLAGARVYNEQFF. The gene calls are TRBV28 and TRBJ2-1, with TRBD2 matching 12 bases. The CDR3 loop spans 21 amino acids. Germline V gene data show CDR1 as MDHEN and CDR2 as SYDVKM. The ends lost 4 bases at V and 3 bases at J; junction bases unmatched: 19.

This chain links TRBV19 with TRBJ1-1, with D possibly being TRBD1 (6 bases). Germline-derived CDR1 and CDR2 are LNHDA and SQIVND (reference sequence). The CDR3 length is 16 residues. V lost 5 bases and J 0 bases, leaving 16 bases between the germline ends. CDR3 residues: CASSPRQDLMNTEAFF. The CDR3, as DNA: TGTGCCAGTAGTCCGCGACAGGACTTAATGAACACTGAAGCTTTCTTT. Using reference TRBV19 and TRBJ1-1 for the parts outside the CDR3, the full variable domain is DGGITQSPKYLFRKEGQNVTLSCEQNLNHDAMYWYRQDPGQGLRLIYYSQIVNDFQKGDIAEGYSVSREKKESFPLTVTSAQKNPTAFYLCASSPRQDLMNTEAFFGQGTRLTVV.

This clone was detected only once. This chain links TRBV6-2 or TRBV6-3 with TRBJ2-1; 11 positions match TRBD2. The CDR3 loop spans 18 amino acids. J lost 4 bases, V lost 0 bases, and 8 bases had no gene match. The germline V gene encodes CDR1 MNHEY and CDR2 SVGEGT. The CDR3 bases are TGTGCCAGCAGTTACTCCGGACTAGCGGGCTTATTATACAATGAGCAGTTCTTC. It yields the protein CASSYSGLAGLLYNEQFF.

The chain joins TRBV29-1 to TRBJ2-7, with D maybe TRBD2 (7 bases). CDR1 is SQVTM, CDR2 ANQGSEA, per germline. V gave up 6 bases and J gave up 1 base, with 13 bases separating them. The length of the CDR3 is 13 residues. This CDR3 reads CSVKGEGSYEQYF. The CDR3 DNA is TGCAGCGTCAAGGGGGAGGGATCCTACGAGCAGTACTTC.

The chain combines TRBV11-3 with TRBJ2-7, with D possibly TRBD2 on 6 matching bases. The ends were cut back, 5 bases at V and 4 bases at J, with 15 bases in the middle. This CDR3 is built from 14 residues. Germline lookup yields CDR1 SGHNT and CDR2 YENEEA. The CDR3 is CASSPSRDPYEQYF. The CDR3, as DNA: TGTGCCAGCAGCCCCTCGCGGGACCCTTACGAGCAGTACTTC.